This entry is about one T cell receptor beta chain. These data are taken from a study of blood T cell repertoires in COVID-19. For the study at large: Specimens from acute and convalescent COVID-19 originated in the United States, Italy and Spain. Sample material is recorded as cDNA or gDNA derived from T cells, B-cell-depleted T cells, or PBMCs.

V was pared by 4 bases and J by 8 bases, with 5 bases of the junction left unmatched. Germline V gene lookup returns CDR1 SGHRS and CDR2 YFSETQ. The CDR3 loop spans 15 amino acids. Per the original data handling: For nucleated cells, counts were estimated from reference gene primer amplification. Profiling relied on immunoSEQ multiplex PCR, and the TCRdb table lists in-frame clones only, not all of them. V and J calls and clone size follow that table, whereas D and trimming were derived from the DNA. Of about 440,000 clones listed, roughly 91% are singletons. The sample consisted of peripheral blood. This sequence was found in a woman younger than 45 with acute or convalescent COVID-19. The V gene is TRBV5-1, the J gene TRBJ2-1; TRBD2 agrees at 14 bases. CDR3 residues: CASSGGTSGGHEQFF. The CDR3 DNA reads TGCGCCAGCAGCGGAGGGACTAGCGGGGGTCATGAGCAGTTCTTC.